The 17 T cell receptor beta chains in this list originate from one sample, sequenced in a study of OX40 agonist ivuxolimab in advanced cancers. Sequencing was performed with immunoSEQ multiplex PCR; in TCRdb, only in-frame clones are kept and a portion is missing. Among roughly 75,000 clones listed, around 88% were seen once. Specimen: CD4+ or CD8+ T cells sorted from blood, collected in a trial of the OX40 agonist ivuxolimab. The receptor source for this set is an adult with an advanced solid tumor such as melanoma, head and neck, liver or kidney cancer.

V is TRBV15 and J is TRBJ2-3; 10 nucleotides line up with TRBD2. The ends lost 8 bases at V and 6 bases at J; junction bases unmatched: 5. The CDR3 runs to 13 residues. CDR1 and CDR2 from the germline V gene are LNHNV and YYDKDF (reference sequence). The CDR3 region has the DNA TGTGCCACCGGTAGCGGGAGGACCGATACGCAGTATTTT. Encoded protein: CATGSGRTDTQYF. Full variable domain (remainder filled in from reference TRBV15 and TRBJ2-3): DAMVIQNPRYQVTQFGKPVTLSCSQTLNHNVMYWYQQKSSQAPKLLFHYYDKDFNNEADTPDNFQSRRPNTSFCFLDIRSPGLGDTAMYLCATGSGRTDTQYFGPGTRLTVL.

J is TRBJ1-2 and V is TRBV5-6; D call uncertain. Germline lookup yields CDR1 SGHDT and CDR2 YYEEEE. The length of the CDR3 is 17 residues. Trimming took 2 bases from V and 4 from J, leaving 21 bases between them. The CDR3, as DNA: TGTGCCAGCAGCTTCCTTCAGCTCCACCCCTCCTCCTATGGCTACACCTTC. Protein product: CASSFLQLHPSSYGYTF.

V usage is TRBV10-2 and J usage is TRBJ1-3, with D uncertain. Trimming cost V 0 bases and J 4 bases, with 7 bases left between them. There are 14 residues in the CDR3. CDR1 is WSHSY, CDR2 SAAADI, per germline. The DNA for the CDR3 is TGCGCCAGCAGTGAGTCGATGTTCGGAAACACCATATATTTT. It specifies CASSESMFGNTIYF.

The V call is TRBV19, the J call TRBJ1-1; maybe TRBD1 (5 bases). Per germline, CDR1 LNHDA and CDR2 SQIVND (reference sequence). Trimming removed 2 bases at V and 4 bases at J, with 11 bases between. The CDR3 sequence is 14 residues long. The CDR3, as DNA: TGTGCCAGTAGTATATCGGGGGGGATCACTGAAGCTTTCTTT. As protein: CASSISGGITEAFF.

This rearrangement joins TRBV4-1 to TRBJ2-1; D possibly corresponds to TRBD1 (5 bases). CDR1 and CDR2 (germline): MGHRA, YSYEKL. The CDR3 is 15 residues long. The V gene lost 3 bases and the J gene lost 7 bases, with 16 bases spanning the gap. The chain's CDR3 is CASSQVGQGRNEQFF. CDR3 DNA: TGCGCCAGCAGCCAGGTGGGGCAGGGTAGGAATGAGCAGTTCTTC.

The rearrangement links TRBV29-1 to TRBJ1-3; no definite D call. The germline V and J ends were trimmed by 7 bases and 6 bases, with 16 bases remaining between them. The CDR3 spans 13 residues. Germline V gene data show CDR1 as SQVTM and CDR2 as ANQGSEA. This CDR3 reads CSATRGGSNTIYF. For the CDR3, the DNA is TGCAGCGCCACCCGAGGAGGGTCAAACACCATATATTTT.

This chain uses TRBV7-2 with TRBJ1-3; D unclear. V shed 4 bases and J shed 2 bases, with 15 bases lying between them. The germline CDR1 and CDR2 sequences are SGHTA and FQGNSA. The CDR3 consists of 16 residues. The CDR3 spells CASSYGVGSTGNTIYF. CDR3 nucleotide sequence: TGTGCCAGCAGCTACGGAGTGGGAAGTACTGGAAACACCATATATTTT.

In the case of this clone: Compared with germline, one end of the junction differs, possibly owing to a read error. The CDR3 is CASSRTSGVTDTQYF. The CDR3, as DNA: TGTGCTAGCAGCCGGACTAGCGGGGTCACAGATACGCAGTATTTT. The V gene is TRBV7-7, the J gene TRBJ2-3, with 12 bases matching TRBD2. Germline V gene data show CDR1 as SSHAT and CDR2 as FNYEAQ (reference sequence). There are 15 residues in the CDR3.

This clone was seen a handful of times. The chain carries TRBV10-3 and TRBJ2-1, with D unresolved. The CDR3 length is 13 residues. Germline CDR1 and CDR2: ENHRY and SYGVKD. Trimming pared 0 bases from V and 7 bases from J, leaving 7 bases between. The chain's CDR3 is CAISESIENEQFF. In nucleotides, the CDR3 is TGTGCCATCAGTGAGTCGATAGAAAATGAGCAGTTCTTC.

This clone has only one observation. This chain connects TRBV2 to TRBJ2-5; D remains ambiguous. Germline V gene sequence: CDR1 SNHLY, CDR2 FYNNEI. This CDR3 is 14 amino acids long. Trimming stripped 6 bases from V and 0 bases from J, with 11 bases between. Here the CDR3 DNA reads TGTGCCAGCAGCCCCCCCGGGTACCAAGAGACCCAGTACTTC. It codes for CASSPPGYQETQYF.

This clone was seen a few times. This rearrangement joins TRBV5-5 to TRBJ1-2, with D possibly TRBD1 on 5 matching bases. This CDR3 has 13 residues. Germline loops: CDR1 SGHKS, CDR2 YYEKEE (reference sequence). V dropped 4 bases and J dropped 8 bases, with 15 bases sitting between them. CDR3 loop: CASSRDRGMGYTF. The CDR3 DNA reads as TGTGCCAGCAGCCGCGATCGGGGGATGGGCTACACCTTC.

The chain joins TRBV7-9 to TRBJ1-2, with TRBD1 matching over 9 bases. This CDR3 is 14 amino acids long. Per germline, CDR1 SEHNR and CDR2 FQNEAQ (reference sequence). Trimming cost V 4 bases and J 5 bases; bases outside gene matches: 5. The CDR3 sequence: CASSSTGTGYGYTF. The CDR3, as DNA: TGTGCCAGCAGCTCTACAGGGACAGGGTATGGCTACACCTTC.

V usage is TRBV4-1 and J usage is TRBJ2-7; 9 bases align to TRBD2. In germline, CDR1 is MGHRA, CDR2 YSYEKL. The CDR3 extends over 17 amino acids. The J segment lost 4 bases and the V segment lost 1 base, leaving 11 bases of the junction unmatched. In DNA, the CDR3 is TGCGCCAGCAGCCAAGGAGGAGGTGGTGCGGGAGGGTACGAGCAGTACTTC. The encoded protein is CASSQGGGGAGGYEQYF.

This clone was observed a single time. This chain connects TRBV5-6 to TRBJ2-5; weak D call: TRBD2 (6 bases). The J call may be in error: the DNA end matches TRBJ2-7 better. Per the germline V gene, CDR1 is SGHDT and CDR2 is YYEEEE. There are 16 residues in the CDR3. CDR3 region: CASSLGPGRSSYEQYF. The CDR3 DNA reads TGTGCCAGCAGCTTAGGGCCGGGGAGGAGCTCCTACGAGCAGTACTTC.

This chain connects TRBV15 to TRBJ1-2; 7 bases fit TRBD1. V was clipped by 4 bases and J by 5 bases; unmatched bases: 7. From germline, CDR1 is LNHNV and CDR2 YYDKDF (reference sequence). The CDR3 length is 14 residues. The CDR3 sequence: CATSTYRGTYGYTF. The CDR3 DNA reads TGTGCCACCAGCACTTACAGGGGAACGTATGGCTACACCTTC. Together with reference TRBV15 and TRBJ1-2, the CDR3 gives the full variable domain: DAMVIQNPRYQVTQFGKPVTLSCSQTLNHNVMYWYQQKSSQAPKLLFHYYDKDFNNEADTPDNFQSRRPNTSFCFLDIRSPGLGDTAMYLCATSTYRGTYGYTFGSGTRLTVV.

The chain carries TRBV28 and TRBJ1-6; D not resolved. CDR1 and CDR2 from the germline V gene are MDHEN and SYDVKM. The CDR3 length is 11 residues. For the CDR3, the DNA is TGTGGGTCAGGAGAGAATTCACCCCTCCACTTT. This codes for CGSGENSPLHF.

This rearrangement joins TRBV5-1 to TRBJ1-1, with unresolved D. CDR1 and CDR2 (germline): SGHRS, YFSETQ. Trimming took 0 bases from V and 3 from J, leaving 9 bases between them. The CDR3 spans 14 residues. CDR3 nucleotide sequence: TGCGCCAGCAGCTTGGGGACCGGGGACACTGAAGCTTTCTTT. Protein: CASSLGTGDTEAFF. The full variable domain, with the rest looked up from reference TRBV5-1 and TRBJ1-1, is KAGVTQTPRYLIKTRGQQVTLSCSPISGHRSVSWYQQTPGQGLQFLFEYFSETQRNKGNFPGRFSGRQFSNSRSEMNVSTLELGDSALYLCASSLGTGDTEAFFGQGTRLTVV.